This T cell receptor beta chain was found in a study of T cell responses to AZD1222 COVID-19 vaccine. Regarding the study as a whole: Regions 160-218 and 743-854 held dominance among vaccine-associated CD4 TCRs, which spanned spike.

Worth noting for this clone: Its target is not known.

Germline-derived CDR1 and CDR2 are KGHSH and LQKENI. V gave up 4 bases and J gave up 4 bases, with 11 bases separating them. The CDR3 spans 13 residues. The assay was immunoSEQ multiplex PCR, and TCRdb's table has in-frame clones only and misses some. The sample contains under 150,000 clones, 80% to 90% of which appear only once. Sequencing was performed on peripheral blood, taken on day 0 of AZD1222 vaccination. The clonotype comes from an adult in good health. The chain employs TRBV18 and TRBJ2-7; D is perhaps TRBD1 (5 bases). CDR3 residues: CASSHLGQYEQYF. In nucleotides, the CDR3 is TGTGCCAGCTCACATCTCGGACAATACGAGCAGTACTTC. The variable domain in full, completed from reference TRBV18 and TRBJ2-7, reads NAGVMQNPRHLVRRRGQEARLRCSPMKGHSHVYWYRQLPEEGLKFMVYLQKENIIDESGMPKERFSAEFPKEGPSILRIQQVVRGDSAAYFCASSHLGQYEQYFGPGTRLTVT.